This entry is about one TCR beta chain. This specimen belongs to a study of T-cell memory formation after mild COVID-19. TCRdb ran MiXCR on the 5' RACE reads and lists one entry per CDR3 protein. The top ten hold about 3.8% of the sample, which has around 150,000 distinct CDR3 sequences, about 9.9% seen once. The CDR3 totals 16 residues. V shed 5 bases and J 6 bases; nucleotides not matched to a gene: 12. Per germline, CDR1 MNHNY and CDR2 SVGAGI (reference sequence). V gene TRBV6-6 combines with J gene TRBJ1-2; 10 bases fit TRBD1. The sample was PBMCs or a T cell subset sorted from them (not recorded which). The source of this sequence is a man aged 18 to 29 who had mild COVID-19 (a few samples of this study predate the infection). Cell type and time point are not known. The CDR3 loop is CASSNRAGQGFHGYTF. Here the CDR3 DNA reads TGTGCCAGCAGTAACAGGGCGGGACAGGGGTTCCATGGCTACACCTTC.